The T cell receptor beta chain under discussion was sequenced for a study of blood T cell repertoires in COVID-19. Study-wide background: PBMCs, B-cell-depleted T cells, or T cells provided the cDNA or gDNA that made up the material.

This table comes from immunoSEQ multiplex PCR, and its TCRdb copy is limited to in-frame clones, with some not included. The top ten clones hold approximately 3.2% of a sample with 450,000 to 500,000 clones, approximately 83% of them seen once. Trimming stripped 6 bases from V and 0 bases from J, with 15 bases between. CDR3 length: 16 residues. Germline V gene sequence: CDR1 MNHEY, CDR2 SMNVEV (reference sequence). V and J are TRBV27 and TRBJ2-4, with a tentative D call TRBD1 (6 bases). The sequencing sample was made of peripheral blood. This TCR was recovered from a human donor in a cohort sampled during active COVID-19. CDR3 in DNA: TGTGCCAGCAGCACAGGGTTCCAGCTAGCCAAAAACATTCAGTACTTC. This encodes CASSTGFQLAKNIQYF.